These 27 T cell receptor beta chains were all obtained from the same sample, sequenced in a study of a mutant IDH1 vaccine in newly diagnosed glioma (dated by TCRdb to about 2021). Receptors were amplified or captured by the immunoSEQ multiplex PCR assay. TCRdb stores this immuneACCESS table with in-frame sequences only. Part of the clones is absent; in the studies checked, under half of the shortfall reflects unresolved V genes, and no reason is known for the rest. The sample has about 46,000 clones on record, around 92% of them singletons. Less than 2.5% of the sample lies in the top ten. The sample's time point label, decoded: week 35, safety follow-up. Every vaccine dose consisted of 300 ug of a 20-mer mutant IDH1 peptide in Montanide, administered subcutaneously together with topical imiquimod. Their antigen targets remain unknown. The sequenced sample was PBMCs, obtained from a glioma patient whose treatment included an IDH1 peptide vaccine. The receptor source for this set is a man aged 45-65 years with glioma.

V usage is TRBV5-1 and J usage is TRBJ2-2; 7 bases line up with TRBD2. This CDR3 has 14 amino acids. Germline V gene sequence: CDR1 SGHRS, CDR2 YFSETQ. The V gene end was trimmed by 5 bases and the J gene end by 7 bases; junction bases not matched to a gene: 8. The CDR3: CASRRRGEGGELFF. CDR3 DNA sequence: TGCGCCAGCAGAAGGCGCGGGGAGGGCGGGGAGCTGTTTTTT.

The V gene is TRBV7-9, the J gene TRBJ2-7; D is ambiguous. The CDR3 covers 15 residues. CDR1 is SEHNR and CDR2 is FQNEAQ in the germline V gene (reference sequence). Trimming left V 4 bases short and J 1 base short, with 14 bases between. DNA of the CDR3: TGTGCCAGCAGCTCGATCTTCCAGATTTCCTACGAGCAGTACTTC. Translation: CASSSIFQISYEQYF.

The chain uses TRBV29-1 and TRBJ2-7; a weak D match, TRBD1 (6 bases). V shed 3 bases and J shed 5 bases, with 17 bases lying between them. Germline-derived CDR1 and CDR2 are SQVTM and ANQGSEA. The CDR3 has 14 residues. The CDR3 loop is CSVDSRGLGDEQYF. CDR3 coding DNA: TGCAGCGTTGATTCAAGGGGGTTGGGGGACGAGCAGTACTTC.

The chain employs TRBV9 and TRBJ2-1; 9 nucleotides agree with TRBD2. This CDR3 comprises 16 residues. The V segment lost 4 bases and the J segment 0 bases; nucleotides outside the gene matches: 5. Germline loops: CDR1 SGDLS, CDR2 YYNGEE. CDR3 coding DNA: TGTGCCAGCAGCTTCAGGGGACTAGCCTCCTACAATGAGCAGTTCTTC. Translation: CASSFRGLASYNEQFF.

The rearrangement uses TRBV6-1 and TRBJ1-1; the match to TRBD1 covers 9 bases. Trimming at V came to 3 bases and at J to 1 base, leaving 3 bases not matched to a gene. From germline, CDR1 is MNHNS and CDR2 SASEGT. The CDR3 runs 15 residues. CDR3 DNA sequence: TGTGCCAGCAGTGATGTGGGACAGGGGAACACTGAAGCTTTCTTT. It specifies CASSDVGQGNTEAFF.

V is TRBV4-3 and J is TRBJ2-7; D is undetermined. Per the germline V gene, CDR1 is LGHNA and CDR2 is YSLEER. V was shortened by 0 bases and J by 6 bases, with 12 bases between the two germline ends. The CDR3 contains 14 residues. CDR3 bases: TGCGCCAGCAGCCAAGAAAAGGGAAGGTCCGAGCAGTACTTC. Translated: CASSQEKGRSEQYF.

V and J are TRBV5-1 and TRBJ2-1; 8 nucleotides align to TRBD2. CDR3 size: 12 residues. Germline V gene data show CDR1 as SGHRS and CDR2 as YFSETQ. V lost 4 bases to trimming and J lost 10 bases; unmatched junction nucleotides: 4. The CDR3 nucleotides are TGCGCCAGCAGCCTCCGGGGGGGGGAGCAGTTCTTC. Protein: CASSLRGGEQFF.

The chain recombines TRBV7-9 with TRBJ2-7; TRBD1 aligns across 7 bases. The V gene end was trimmed by 5 bases and the J gene end by 2 bases; junction bases not matched to a gene: 12. Germline assignment: CDR1 SEHNR and CDR2 FQNEAQ (reference sequence). The CDR3 is 16 amino acids. CDR3 in amino acids: CASSGPGTAIPYEQYF. CDR3 DNA: TGTGCCAGCAGCGGACCCGGGACAGCGATCCCCTACGAGCAGTACTTC.

V and J are TRBV18 and TRBJ2-6, with TRBD2 matching over 14 bases. Germline V gene data show CDR1 as KGHSH and CDR2 as LQKENI. The CDR3 is made up of 22 amino acids. Trimming at V came to 3 bases and at J to 0 bases, leaving 13 bases not matched to a gene. The CDR3 nucleotides are TGTGCCAGCTCACCGCGGGGACTAGCGGGAGTCGGGGGAAGCTCTGGGGCCAACGTCCTGACTTTC. Translation: CASSPRGLAGVGGSSGANVLTF.

The rearrangement joins TRBV7-2 to TRBJ2-2, with D possibly TRBD2 on 6 matching bases. Germline CDR1 SGHTA, CDR2 FQGNSA. The CDR3 covers 16 residues. The V and J ends lost 5 bases and 1 base respectively, with 14 bases between them. The DNA of the CDR3 is TGTGCCAGCAGCATCTCCGGGGGACTGAACACCGGGGAGCTGTTTTTT. Translation gives CASSISGGLNTGELFF.

This rearrangement joins TRBV4-1 to TRBJ1-2; possible D gene TRBD1, 5 bases. Germline V gene sequence: CDR1 MGHRA, CDR2 YSYEKL. Trimming stripped 4 bases from V and 3 bases from J, with 15 bases between. The CDR3 spans 15 residues. CDR3 protein: CASSRPFQGHYGYTF. DNA of the CDR3: TGCGCCAGCAGCCGCCCTTTCCAGGGCCACTATGGCTACACCTTC.

This clone showed up just once. The V gene is TRBV4-2, the J gene TRBJ1-1; maybe TRBD1 (5 bases). This CDR3 has 12 residues. Trimming removed 1 base from V and 11 bases from J, with 11 bases in between. Germline V gene lookup returns CDR1 LGHNA and CDR2 YNFKEQ. This CDR3 is CASSQAGSLAFF. The CDR3 DNA reads TGTGCCAGCAGCCAAGCAGGGTCATTGGCTTTCTTT.

This clone was recorded once. The rearrangement joins TRBV5-5 to TRBJ2-7, with a possible D match to TRBD2 (6 bases). Germline assignment: CDR1 SGHKS and CDR2 YYEKEE (reference sequence). This CDR3 has 13 amino acids. Trimming stripped 4 bases from V and 3 bases from J, with 11 bases between. CDR3 protein: CASSAGPYYEQYF. The CDR3 nucleotides are TGTGCCAGCAGCGCGGGACCCTACTACGAGCAGTACTTC. The complete variable domain, with remaining parts taken from reference TRBV5-5 and TRBJ2-7, reads DAGVTQSPTHLIKTRGQQVTLRCSPISGHKSVSWYQQVLGQGPQFIFQYYEKEERGRGNFPDRFSARQFPNYSSELNVNALLLGDSALYLCASSAGPYYEQYFGPGTRLTVT.

This chain connects TRBV2 to TRBJ1-1; tentatively, D is TRBD1 (6 bases). The length of the CDR3 is 13 residues. Trimming stripped 10 bases from V and 3 bases from J, with 15 bases between. The germline gives CDR1 SNHLY, CDR2 FYNNEI. DNA for the CDR3: TGTGCCAACTCACAGGGAGTGTACACTGAAGCTTTCTTT. Its translation is CANSQGVYTEAFF. Combining the CDR3 with reference TRBV2 and TRBJ1-1 gives the whole variable domain EPEVTQTPSHQVTQMGQEVILRCVPISNHLYFYWYRQILGQKVEFLVSFYNNEISEKSEIFDDQFSVERPDGSNFTLKIRSTKLEDSAMYFCANSQGVYTEAFFGQGTRLTVV.

The V and J genes are TRBV2 and TRBJ2-5; D gene ambiguous. The CDR3 totals 11 residues. CDR1 and CDR2 from the germline V gene are SNHLY and FYNNEI. Trimming removed 5 bases from V and 1 base from J, with 2 bases in between. The CDR3 nucleotides are TGTGCCAGCAGTACCCAAGAGACCCAGTACTTC. It specifies CASSTQETQYF.

CDR3 protein: CASSLGGGGQETQYF. As DNA, the CDR3 is TGTGCCAGCAGCTTAGGAGGCGGGGGACAAGAGACCCAGTACTTC. The chain employs TRBV7-2 and TRBJ2-5; 7 bases fit TRBD2. Trimming took 1 base from V and 2 from J; bases not matched to a gene: 4. The CDR3 runs 15 residues. Germline V gene sequence: CDR1 SGHTA, CDR2 FQGNSA.

The chain couples TRBV5-1 to TRBJ1-1, with 12 nucleotides matching TRBD1. The length of the CDR3 is 16 residues. The trim removed 2 bases at V and 3 bases at J, leaving 5 bases unmatched. Per the germline V gene, CDR1 is SGHRS and CDR2 is YFSETQ. CDR3 amino acids: CASSLTGTGGHTEAFF. Here the CDR3 DNA reads TGCGCCAGCAGCTTAACCGGGACAGGGGGCCACACTGAAGCTTTCTTT.

The chain uses TRBV9 and TRBJ2-7, with D unresolved. The germline V and J ends were trimmed by 0 bases and 1 base, with 8 bases remaining between them. Germline V gives CDR1 SGDLS, CDR2 YYNGEE. The length of the CDR3 is 14 residues. The CDR3 coding sequence is TGTGCCAGCAGCGTAGGGCACGGATCCTACGAGCAGTACTTC. Its translation is CASSVGHGSYEQYF.

This chain connects TRBV30 to TRBJ1-4, with a tentative D call TRBD1 (5 bases). This CDR3 has 13 residues. CDR1 and CDR2 (germline): GTSNPN, SVGIG (reference sequence). Trimming pared 1 base from V and 15 bases from J, leaving 18 bases between. The CDR3 protein is CAWSEQGWGKMFF. The CDR3 DNA reads as TGTGCCTGGAGTGAGCAGGGATGGGGAAAGATGTTTTTT.

This clone was seen a single time. The chain links TRBV14 to TRBJ2-2; D might be TRBD1 or TRBD2, each matching 6 bases. Germline V gene data show CDR1 as SGHDN and CDR2 as FVKESK. V was shortened by 4 bases and J by 7 bases, with 13 bases between the two germline ends. The CDR3 totals 14 residues. The CDR3 coding sequence is TGTGCCAGCAGCCGCCGCAAGGGGGGCGGGGAGCTGTTTTTT. Its translation is CASSRRKGGGELFF.

The chain links TRBV29-1 to TRBJ2-2, with TRBD1 matching 8 bases. The CDR3 has 15 amino acids. Per germline, CDR1 SQVTM and CDR2 ANQGSEA. J lost 3 bases, V lost 2 bases, and 5 bases had no gene match. The CDR3 bases are TGCAGCGTTGAACACCGGACAGGGTACACCGGGGAGCTGTTTTTT. It is translated as CSVEHRTGYTGELFF.

This clone was seen only a few times. The chain joins TRBV30 to TRBJ2-1; possible D gene TRBD1, 6 bases. Trimming cost V 0 bases and J 9 bases, with 15 bases left between them. Germline values: CDR1 GTSNPN, CDR2 SVGIG (reference sequence). The CDR3 spans 14 residues. The CDR3 bases are TGTGCCTGGAGTGTACAATATTCAGGGGTTGAGCAGTTCTTC. Protein sequence: CAWSVQYSGVEQFF.

Concerning this clone itself: The junction does not match germline at one end; this may be a read error. The rearrangement joins TRBV6-1 to TRBJ1-4; D unclear. Germline CDR1 reads MNHNS; CDR2 reads SASEGT. CDR3 length: 10 amino acids. CDR3 nucleotide sequence: TGTGCCAGCAGTGAGGTCCAGGTCTCCTTT. It translates to CASSEVQVSF.

The V call is TRBV5-1, the J call TRBJ1-2; TRBD1 matches at 7 bases. Germline-derived CDR1 and CDR2 are SGHRS and YFSETQ. The CDR3 is made up of 15 amino acids. V lost 1 base and J lost 5; bases outside the gene matches: 8. The CDR3 region has the DNA TGCGCCAGCAGCTTGAGGGGCAGGGGGGATTATGGCTACACCTTC. Amino acids: CASSLRGRGDYGYTF. The full variable domain, its missing parts supplied by reference TRBV5-1 and TRBJ1-2, is KAGVTQTPRYLIKTRGQQVTLSCSPISGHRSVSWYQQTPGQGLQFLFEYFSETQRNKGNFPGRFSGRQFSNSRSEMNVSTLELGDSALYLCASSLRGRGDYGYTFGSGTRLTVV.

This sequence joins TRBV27 and TRBJ1-1; D gene unclear. This CDR3 comprises 15 residues. CDR1 is MNHEY, CDR2 SMNVEV, per germline (reference sequence). V was clipped by 6 bases and J by 1 base, with 15 bases between them. The CDR3 coding sequence is TGTGCCAGCAGCTTTGCTGAGCGGGCGAACACTGAAGCTTTCTTT. Residues: CASSFAERANTEAFF.

The chain combines TRBV11-2 with TRBJ1-2; TRBD1 agrees at 7 bases. J lost 0 bases, V lost 6 bases, and 7 bases had no gene match. This CDR3 has 15 residues. Germline V gene lookup returns CDR1 SGHAT and CDR2 FQNNGV. CDR3 nucleotides: TGTGCCAGCAGTGGGACAGCTCGAACTAACTATGGCTACACCTTC. This translates into CASSGTARTNYGYTF.

The chain is built from TRBV29-1 and TRBJ2-7, with a weak D call TRBD1 (6 bases). Trimming took 0 bases from V and 4 from J, leaving 13 bases between them. The CDR3 totals 14 residues. Germline-derived CDR1 and CDR2 are SQVTM and ANQGSEA. The CDR3 nucleotides read TGCAGCGTTGAAGATACGGGCAGGGGTTACGAGCAGTACTTC. It is translated as CSVEDTGRGYEQYF.